The T cell receptor beta chain described here comes from a study of OX40 agonist ivuxolimab in advanced cancers. Clones were sequenced by immunoSEQ multiplex PCR, and TCRdb holds only the in-frame ones, with some missing. The profile covers tens of thousands of clones, with approximately 89% appearing a single time and around 0.79% taken by the ten largest. Trimming took 5 bases from V and 6 from J, leaving 19 bases between them. The CDR3 length is 15 residues. Germline CDR1 reads MDHEN; CDR2 reads SYDVKM. The J gene is TRBJ1-2, the V gene TRBV28; tentatively, D is TRBD1 (5 bases). The material was CD4+ or CD8+ T cells sorted from blood, obtained in a trial of the OX40 agonist ivuxolimab. This TCR came from an adult with an advanced solid tumor such as melanoma, head and neck, liver or kidney cancer. CDR3 DNA: TGTGCCAGCAGTGACCGCGGGGGGACCGTAAATGGCTACACCTTC. Its protein is CASSDRGGTVNGYTF.